These T cell receptor beta chains were read from a single sample in a study of blood T cell repertoires in COVID-19. TCRdb keeps only in-frame clones here, not all; method: immunoSEQ multiplex PCR. This sample has roughly 93,000 clones, with over 70% found just once. The sequenced material came from peripheral blood. The receptors were sampled from a woman older than 75 with acute or convalescent COVID-19. Both conserved end residues are part of each CDR3. The order of the fields is J gene, clone size, D gene, V gene, CDR3 length, CDR3 DNA, CDR3 protein. D genes are given only for firm matches. Some rows have no size entry. The others give once, few or many, or a class for an expanded clone.

TRBJ2-3	few	TRBD2	TRBV28	16	TGTGCCAGCAGCCGAGGACTAGCGGGGGGATATAATACGCAGTATTTT	CASSRGLAGGYNTQYF
TRBJ2-2	NA	NA	TRBV5-4	14	TGTGCCAGCCAAAATACTCCTTCCTCCGGGGAGCTGTTTTTT	CASQNTPSSGELFF
TRBJ2-1	once	NA	TRBV28	19	TGTGCCAGCAGTTTCAGTCTCCAAAGTCTAGGGAGTAAGGTCGATGAGCAGTTCTTC	CASSFSLQSLGSKVDEQFF
TRBJ2-2	NA	NA	TRBV6-2/TRBV6-3	14	TGTGCCAGCAGCTCCGGGACAAACACCGGGGAGCTGTTTTTT	CASSSGTNTGELFF
TRBJ2-3	NA	NA	TRBV7-2	12	TGTGCCAGCAGCCCTAGAGCAGATACGCAGTATTTT	CASSPRADTQYF
TRBJ1-5	NA	NA	TRBV9	15	TGTGCCAGCAGCGTAGGACAACTTAGCAATCAGCCCCAGCATTTT	CASSVGQLSNQPQHF
TRBJ2-7	few	NA	TRBV10-2	13	TGCGCCAGCAGGGAGCAGGGGTTTCCCGAGCAGTACTTC	CASREQGFPEQYF
TRBJ1-2	NA	NA	TRBV19	13	TGTGCCAGTAGTTTGGACAGAACCTATGGCTACACCTTC	CASSLDRTYGYTF
TRBJ2-7	NA	NA	TRBV12-3/TRBV12-4	13	TGTGCCAGCAGTTTTCAGGAGGCCTACGAGCAGTACTTC	CASSFQEAYEQYF
TRBJ1-4	NA	NA	TRBV5-1	15	TGCGCCAGCAGCTTGCGCACGGGGAAGCGCGAAAAACTGTTTTTT	CASSLRTGKREKLFF
TRBJ1-5	NA	TRBD1	TRBV2	15	TGTGCCAGCGGGATTTCAGGGGGAGGAAATCAGCCCCAGCATTTT	CASGISGGGNQPQHF
TRBJ2-7	few	NA	TRBV6-1	13	TGTGCCAGCAGTGAATCGGGGTTTTACGAGCAGTACTTC	CASSESGFYEQYF
TRBJ2-1	once	TRBD2	TRBV5-4	16	TGTGCCAGCAGATCTGGCGGGGGGAGCTCCTACAATGAGCAGTTCTTC	CASRSGGGSSYNEQFF
TRBJ2-3	few	TRBD2	TRBV11-2	17	TGTGCCAGCAGCTTAGATATTAGCGGGGTCGGGACAGATACGCAGTATTTT	CASSLDISGVGTDTQYF
TRBJ2-7	NA	NA	TRBV28	13	TGTGCCAGCAGACGGACGGGGACCTACGAGCAGTACTTC	CASRRTGTYEQYF
TRBJ2-2	NA	NA	TRBV5-4	13	TGTGCCAGCAGCTTGGCCGGGACAGGGGAGCTGTTTTTT	CASSLAGTGELFF
TRBJ1-2	NA	TRBD1	TRBV7-9	16	TGTGCCAGCAGCTTAGAGGGGCGACAGGGGGCAGATGGCTACACCTTC	CASSLEGRQGADGYTF
TRBJ1-3	NA	NA	TRBV10-2	12	TGCGCCAGCACGGGGGCTGGAAACACCATATATTTT	CASTGAGNTIYF
TRBJ2-2	NA	NA	TRBV7-3	15	TGTGCCAGCAGCTTAAGTGGCAGGAACACCGGGGAGCTGTTTTTT	CASSLSGRNTGELFF
TRBJ1-2	few	NA	TRBV6-5	13	TGTGCCAGCAGGAGACAGGAGACGCAGGTCTACACCTTC	CASRRQETQVYTF
TRBJ2-3	NA	TRBD2	TRBV7-8	15	TGTGCCAGCAGCTTGACTAGCGGGACCACAGATACGCAGTATTTT	CASSLTSGTTDTQYF
TRBJ1-2	few	NA	TRBV10-1	19	TGCGCCAGCAGTGCCGTTCCTGTCCGGGACACCCCTCTTGCCTATGGCTACACCTTC	CASSAVPVRDTPLAYGYTF
TRBJ1-6	NA	NA	TRBV15	14	TGTGCCACCAGCGGGAGCTCCTATAATTCACCCCTCCACTTT	CATSGSSYNSPLHF
TRBJ2-1	few	TRBD1	TRBV7-3	16	TGTGCCAGCAGCCCCACCGGACAGGGGGGGTACAATGAGCAGTTCTTC	CASSPTGQGGYNEQFF
TRBJ1-1	NA	TRBD1	TRBV5-4	15	TGTGCCAGCAGCTTGCGGACAGGGATGAACACTGAAGCTTTCTTT	CASSLRTGMNTEAFF
TRBJ1-1	NA	NA	TRBV29-1	11	TGCAGCGTTGAAGTAGGTGCGCGGGCTTTCTTT	CSVEVGARAFF
TRBJ2-7	NA	TRBD1	TRBV29-1	13	TGCAGCGTTTTACTTGAGGGGGCTCGGGAGCAGTACTTC	CSVLLEGAREQYF
TRBJ1-1	NA	NA	TRBV15	14	TGTGCCACCAGTCGCAGGTTCTCTAACACTGAAGCTTTCTTT	CATSRRFSNTEAFF
TRBJ1-6	NA	NA	TRBV24-1	13	TGTGCCACCTCCGGGGGGATTAATTCACCCCTCCACTTT	CATSGGINSPLHF
TRBJ2-1	once	NA	TRBV30	12	TGTGCCTGGAGTGGTGGAGGGGATGAGCAGTTCTTC	CAWSGGGDEQFF
TRBJ1-1	NA	TRBD1	TRBV6-5	14	TGTGCCAGCAGGTCCCAAGGACAGGGCACTGAAGCTTTCTTT	CASRSQGQGTEAFF
TRBJ2-1	NA	NA	TRBV2	15	TGTGCCAGCAGTACACGGGGGAGAACCTACAATGAGCAGTTCTTC	CASSTRGRTYNEQFF
TRBJ2-1	NA	NA	TRBV5-4	16	TGTGCCAGCAGCCGGTACAGGATTTACTCCTACAATGAGCAGTTCTTC	CASSRYRIYSYNEQFF
TRBJ1-2	NA	TRBD1	TRBV6-5	16	TGTGCCAGCAGTTACTTCGACAGGGAGGCTAACTATGGCTACACCTTC	CASSYFDREANYGYTF
TRBJ2-5	NA	TRBD2	TRBV9	20	TGTGCCAGCAGCCCCGGGCGGGGACTAGCGGGGGGGCGACCCCAAGAGACCCAGTACTTC	CASSPGRGLAGGRPQETQYF
TRBJ1-4	NA	NA	TRBV4-3	13	TGCGCCAGCAGCCAAGATCGCCAGGAAAAACTGTTTTTT	CASSQDRQEKLFF
TRBJ1-3	few	NA	TRBV5-6	14	TGTGCCAGCAGCTTTTCCGGGACAGGAAACACCATATATTTT	CASSFSGTGNTIYF
TRBJ1-5	NA	TRBD1	TRBV19	13	TGTGCCAGTAGCGGGACAGGCTTTCAGCCCCAGCATTTT	CASSGTGFQPQHF
TRBJ2-3	NA	NA	TRBV28	17	TGTGCCAGCAGTTTTAAGTGGGGCAGCCCTAGCACAGATACGCAGTATTTT	CASSFKWGSPSTDTQYF
TRBJ1-2	few	NA	TRBV25-1	15	TGTGCCAGCATACCCCTAGGGGGGGCGAACTATGGCTACACCTTC	CASIPLGGANYGYTF
TRBJ2-6	NA	NA	TRBV28	15	TGTGCCAGCAGCCGAGGGGGCTCTGGGGCCAACGTCCTGACTTTC	CASSRGGSGANVLTF
TRBJ2-2	NA	TRBD1	TRBV11-2	16	TGTGCCAGCAGCTTAGATACGGGCAGGGGGACCGGGGAGCTGTTTTTT	CASSLDTGRGTGELFF
TRBJ2-1	NA	TRBD1	TRBV7-9	16	TGTGCCAGCAGCTTAACTACAGGGGGTGCCGGCAATGAGCAGTTCTTC	CASSLTTGGAGNEQFF
TRBJ1-6	few	TRBD1	TRBV28	15	TGTGCCAGCACCCAAGGGACAGACTATAATTCACCCCTCCACTTT	CASTQGTDYNSPLHF
TRBJ1-2	once	NA	TRBV9	15	TGTGCCAGCAGCCCCGAAGCTCACCCTAACTATGGCTACACCTTC	CASSPEAHPNYGYTF
TRBJ1-4	NA	TRBD1	TRBV10-3	13	TGTGCCACTCAAGACAGGGAGGATGAAAAACTGTTTTTT	CATQDREDEKLFF
TRBJ1-6	NA	TRBD1	TRBV4-2	19	TGTGCCAGCAGCCTCCTGTCCGGACAGGGCGTCTCCTATAATTCACCCCTCCACTTT	CASSLLSGQGVSYNSPLHF
TRBJ1-5	NA	TRBD1	TRBV6-1	16	TGTGCCAGCAGTGCCACAGGGGGCAACGTCAATCAGCCCCAGCATTTT	CASSATGGNVNQPQHF
TRBJ1-5	NA	TRBD1	TRBV19	16	TGTGCCAGTAGTATTCAGGGGGTCGGTAGCAATCAGCCCCAGCATTTT	CASSIQGVGSNQPQHF
TRBJ1-6	NA	NA	TRBV5-1	16	TGCGCCAGCAGTCAGGGGCAGGCGGATGGTAATTCACCCCTCCACTTT	CASSQGQADGNSPLHF
TRBJ1-5	NA	TRBD1	TRBV28	17	TGTGCCAGCAGTGCCGGGACAGGAGAATATAGCAATCAGCCCCAGCATTTT	CASSAGTGEYSNQPQHF